The rows below give T cell receptor beta chains drawn from one sample of a study of T cell repertoires in cytomegalovirus infection. TCRdb analysed the reads with MiXCR anew, one entry per CDR3 protein. The data contain some 900,000 distinct CDR3 sequences, approximately 30% of them singletons. The antigens these receptors bind are not known. The sample consisted of cultured CD8+ T cells from PBMCs, taken from culture after CMV antigen stimulation. The receptors were sampled from a human donor in good health (CMV status not recorded). Some clones in this sample may be carry-over from other donors' samples. The CDR3 runs from the conserved cysteine through the conserved F or W. Each record gives: V gene, clone size, J gene, D gene, CDR3 protein, CDR3 DNA. A D gene is named only where the DNA matches it firmly. Not all rows give a size; the values are once, few, many and, for expanded clones, a class.

v_gene: TRBV14; abundance: .; j_gene: TRBJ1-6; d_gene: .; CDR3aa: CASSQDPYYNSPLHF; CDR3nt: TGTGCCAGCAGCCAAGACCCCTATTATAATTCACCCCTCCACTTT
v_gene: TRBV12-3/TRBV12-4; abundance: few; j_gene: TRBJ1-4; d_gene: .; CDR3aa: CASSPSLKLFF; CDR3nt: TGTGCCAGCAGTCCCTCACTGAAACTGTTTTTT
v_gene: TRBV12-3/TRBV12-4; abundance: .; j_gene: TRBJ2-2; d_gene: .; CDR3aa: CASTTWGSENTGELFF; CDR3nt: TGTGCCAGCACCACCTGGGGCAGTGAGAACACCGGGGAGCTGTTTTTT
v_gene: TRBV7-3; abundance: few; j_gene: TRBJ2-1; d_gene: .; CDR3aa: CASSLKPYAGMSYNEQFF; CDR3nt: TGTGCCAGCAGCTTAAAACCGTACGCAGGGATGTCCTACAATGAGCAGTTCTTC
v_gene: TRBV4-3; abundance: .; j_gene: TRBJ1-1; d_gene: .; CDR3aa: CASSQWQGSEAFF; CDR3nt: TGCGCCAGCAGCCAGTGGCAGGGGTCTGAAGCTTTCTTT
v_gene: TRBV12-3/TRBV12-4; abundance: .; j_gene: TRBJ2-3; d_gene: TRBD2; CDR3aa: CANNLAGGTTDTQYF; CDR3nt: TGTGCCAACAACCTAGCGGGGGGCACCACAGATACGCAGTATTTT
v_gene: TRBV7-6; abundance: few; j_gene: TRBJ1-5; d_gene: .; CDR3aa: CASSLRGVLQPQHF; CDR3nt: TGTGCCAGCAGCTTAAGGGGGGTTCTACAGCCCCAGCATTTT
v_gene: TRBV7-3; abundance: .; j_gene: TRBJ2-2; d_gene: .; CDR3aa: CASSLIRGRAGELFF; CDR3nt: TGTGCCAGCAGCTTAATCCGAGGACGGGCCGGGGAGCTGTTTTTT
v_gene: TRBV7-8; abundance: .; j_gene: TRBJ2-1; d_gene: .; CDR3aa: CASSPHSEKQFF; CDR3nt: TGTGCCAGCAGTCCCCACTCGGAAAAGCAGTTCTTC
v_gene: TRBV28; abundance: many; j_gene: TRBJ1-1; d_gene: .; CDR3aa: CASSGGVLMNTEAFF; CDR3nt: TGTGCCAGCAGCGGTGGGGTCCTTATGAACACTGAAGCTTTCTTT
v_gene: TRBV7-9; abundance: few; j_gene: TRBJ2-4; d_gene: TRBD1; CDR3aa: CASSRQGLHIQYF; CDR3nt: TGTGCCAGCAGCCGACAGGGTTTGCACATTCAGTACTTC
v_gene: TRBV6-6; abundance: few; j_gene: TRBJ1-2; d_gene: .; CDR3aa: CASSYSKGGGYTF; CDR3nt: TGTGCCAGCAGTTACTCGAAGGGGGGTGGCTACACCTTC
v_gene: TRBV3-1; abundance: .; j_gene: TRBJ1-2; d_gene: TRBD1; CDR3aa: CASSQDGRGLGYGYTF; CDR3nt: TGTGCCAGCAGCCAAGACGGAAGGGGGCTCGGCTATGGCTACACCTTC
v_gene: TRBV12-3/TRBV12-4; abundance: few; j_gene: TRBJ1-4; d_gene: TRBD1; CDR3aa: CASSPRGRAEKLFF; CDR3nt: TGTGCCAGCAGTCCCAGGGGGAGAGCTGAAAAACTGTTTTTT
v_gene: TRBV4-1; abundance: .; j_gene: TRBJ1-1; d_gene: TRBD1; CDR3aa: CASRTTGDVEAFF; CDR3nt: TGCGCCAGCAGGACTACAGGGGATGTTGAAGCTTTCTTT
v_gene: TRBV7-8; abundance: .; j_gene: TRBJ2-1; d_gene: TRBD1; CDR3aa: CASRPGGTGVLDEQFF; CDR3nt: TGTGCCAGCAGACCGGGGGGGACAGGGGTGTTGGATGAGCAGTTCTTC